This entry features one T cell receptor (beta chain) sequence. This CDR3 comprises 14 residues. Germline V gene data show CDR1 as SGHRS and CDR2 as YFSETQ. Use of 60 Vbeta and 13 Jbeta primers characterized the PCR. Assay: immunoSEQ multiplex PCR; the TCRdb copy retains only in-frame clones and omits some. The data contain over 80,000 clones, 70% to 75% of them seen just once; the ten biggest clones take up approximately 15%. These data are taken from a study of cytomegalovirus exposure and HLA in healthy donors. This TCR came from a woman aged 18 to 35 in good health and CMV-seropositive. The chain uses TRBV5-1 and TRBJ2-5, with 9 bases fitting TRBD1. The J call may not be correct, given that the DNA end is closer to TRBJ2-7. Input material: PBMCs. The CDR3 bases are TGCGCCAGCAGCAACGTAGGGACAGGGTCCGAGCAGTACTTC. This gives the protein CASSNVGTGSEQYF.